This T cell receptor (beta chain) was recorded in a study of T cell responses to AZD1222 COVID-19 vaccine. Pooled together were second doses at about 4 or about 12 weeks. As for this clone: Its antigen remains unknown.

Overall study findings and caveats: Spike was spanned by vaccine-associated CD4 TCRs, with dominance at 160-218 and 743-854. Clonal diversity may have been underestimated in mostly white British donors. Regions left unmutated in variants are reportedly the target of nearly half of spike-specific TCRs.

This CDR3 comprises 16 residues. The V gene end was trimmed by 2 bases and the J gene end by 6 bases; junction bases not matched to a gene: 11. Germline V gene lookup returns CDR1 LNHDA and CDR2 SQIVND (reference sequence). Using immunoSEQ multiplex PCR, the repertoire was profiled, and TCRdb retains in-frame clones only, with some absent. The repertoire holds some 150,000 clones, about 87% seen once, with about 8.9% in the top ten. This chain joins TRBV19 and TRBJ2-3; 7 positions agree with TRBD1. Source: peripheral blood, taken 28 days after the second AZD1222 dose. The origin of this receptor is an adult who received the AZD1222 COVID-19 vaccine. The CDR3 loop reads CASSISDRVERDTQYF. The CDR3 nucleotides read TGTGCCAGTAGTATATCTGACAGGGTCGAGAGGGATACGCAGTATTTT.